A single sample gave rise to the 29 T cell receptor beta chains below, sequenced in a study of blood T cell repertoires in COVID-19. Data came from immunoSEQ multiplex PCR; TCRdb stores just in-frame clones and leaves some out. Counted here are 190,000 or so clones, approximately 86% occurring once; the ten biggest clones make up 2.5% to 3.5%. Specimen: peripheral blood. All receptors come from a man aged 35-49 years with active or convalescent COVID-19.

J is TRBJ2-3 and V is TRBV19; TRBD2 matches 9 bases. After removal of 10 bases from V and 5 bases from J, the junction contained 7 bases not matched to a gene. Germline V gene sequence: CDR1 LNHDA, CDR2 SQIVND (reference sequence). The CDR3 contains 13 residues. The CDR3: CATAGGVVDTQYF. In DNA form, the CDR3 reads TGTGCCACTGCGGGGGGGGTCGTAGATACGCAGTATTTT.

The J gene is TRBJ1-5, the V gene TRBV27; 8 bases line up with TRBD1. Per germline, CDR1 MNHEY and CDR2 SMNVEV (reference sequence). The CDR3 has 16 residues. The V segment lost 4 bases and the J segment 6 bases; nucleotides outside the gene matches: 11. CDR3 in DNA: TGTGCCAGCAGTTCCTCAGGGGGCGAGATGCTTCAGCCCCAGCATTTT. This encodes CASSSSGGEMLQPQHF.

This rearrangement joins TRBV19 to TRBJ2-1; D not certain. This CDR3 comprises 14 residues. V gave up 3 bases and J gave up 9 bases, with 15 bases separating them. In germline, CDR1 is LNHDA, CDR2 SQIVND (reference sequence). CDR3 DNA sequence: TGTGCCAGTAGTATCCCTTTCTCGTCGGGTGAGCAGTTCTTC. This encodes CASSIPFSSGEQFF.

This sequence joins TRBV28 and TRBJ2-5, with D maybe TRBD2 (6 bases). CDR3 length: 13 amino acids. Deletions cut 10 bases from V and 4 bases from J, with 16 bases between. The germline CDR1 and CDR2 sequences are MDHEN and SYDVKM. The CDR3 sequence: CATTPLARETQYF. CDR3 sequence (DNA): TGTGCCACCACCCCCCTAGCGAGAGAGACCCAGTACTTC.

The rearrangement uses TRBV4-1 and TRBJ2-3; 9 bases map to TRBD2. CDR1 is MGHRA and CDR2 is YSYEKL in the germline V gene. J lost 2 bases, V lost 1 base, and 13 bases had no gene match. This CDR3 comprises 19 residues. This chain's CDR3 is CASSQVLGKLAGLTDTQYF. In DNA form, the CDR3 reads TGCGCCAGCAGCCAAGTGCTAGGGAAACTAGCGGGCCTCACAGATACGCAGTATTTT.

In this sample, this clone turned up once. CDR3 protein: CASSWTAYQPQHF. Here the CDR3 DNA reads TGTGCCAGCAGTTGGACTGCTTATCAGCCCCAGCATTTT. V gene TRBV27 combines with J gene TRBJ1-5; D not resolved. The CDR3 spans 13 residues. Trimming removed 4 bases from V and 5 bases from J, with 9 bases in between. CDR1 MNHEY and CDR2 SMNVEV come from the germline V gene (reference sequence).

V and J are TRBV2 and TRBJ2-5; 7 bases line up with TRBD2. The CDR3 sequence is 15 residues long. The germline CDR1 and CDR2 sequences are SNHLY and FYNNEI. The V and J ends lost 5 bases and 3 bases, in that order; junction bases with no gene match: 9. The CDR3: CASSSSAGLKETQYF. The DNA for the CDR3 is TGTGCCAGCAGTTCAAGCGCGGGACTAAAAGAGACCCAGTACTTC.

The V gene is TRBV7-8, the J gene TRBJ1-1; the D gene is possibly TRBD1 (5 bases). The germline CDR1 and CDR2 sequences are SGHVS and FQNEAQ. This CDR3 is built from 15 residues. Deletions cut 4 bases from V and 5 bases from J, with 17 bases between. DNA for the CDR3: TGTGCCAGCAGCTCTTGGGCAGGGCGAAAAACTGAAGCTTTCTTT. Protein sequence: CASSSWAGRKTEAFF.

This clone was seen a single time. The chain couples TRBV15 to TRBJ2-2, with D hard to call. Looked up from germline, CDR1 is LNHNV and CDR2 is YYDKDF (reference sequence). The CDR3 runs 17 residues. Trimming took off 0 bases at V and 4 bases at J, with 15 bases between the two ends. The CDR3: CATSRERLASSTGELFF. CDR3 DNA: TGTGCCACCAGCAGAGAAAGACTGGCCTCGAGCACCGGGGAGCTGTTTTTT.

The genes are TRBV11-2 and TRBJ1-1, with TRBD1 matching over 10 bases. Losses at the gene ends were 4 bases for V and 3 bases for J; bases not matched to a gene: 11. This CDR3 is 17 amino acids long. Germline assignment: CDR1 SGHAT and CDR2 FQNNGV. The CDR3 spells CASSSIKTGTGDTEAFF. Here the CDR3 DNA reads TGTGCCAGCAGCTCAATTAAGACAGGGACAGGGGACACTGAAGCTTTCTTT.

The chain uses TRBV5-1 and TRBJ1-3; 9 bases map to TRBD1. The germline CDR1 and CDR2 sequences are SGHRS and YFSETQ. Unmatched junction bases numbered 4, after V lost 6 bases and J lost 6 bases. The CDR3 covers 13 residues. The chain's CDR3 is CASTGQGQNTIYF. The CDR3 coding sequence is TGCGCCAGCACGGGACAGGGACAAAACACCATATATTTT.

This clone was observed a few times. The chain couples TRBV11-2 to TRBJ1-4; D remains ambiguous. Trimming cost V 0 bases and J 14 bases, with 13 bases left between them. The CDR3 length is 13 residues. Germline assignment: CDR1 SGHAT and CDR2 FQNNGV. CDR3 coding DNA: TGTGCCAGCAGCTTAGAGTTGAGGAACCGGCTGTTTTTT. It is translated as CASSLELRNRLFF.

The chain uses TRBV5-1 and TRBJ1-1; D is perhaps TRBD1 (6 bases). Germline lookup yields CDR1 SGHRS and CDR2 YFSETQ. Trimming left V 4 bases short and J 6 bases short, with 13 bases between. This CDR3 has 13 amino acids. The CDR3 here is CASSARGGAEAFF. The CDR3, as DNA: TGCGCCAGCAGCGCTAGAGGGGGAGCTGAAGCTTTCTTT.

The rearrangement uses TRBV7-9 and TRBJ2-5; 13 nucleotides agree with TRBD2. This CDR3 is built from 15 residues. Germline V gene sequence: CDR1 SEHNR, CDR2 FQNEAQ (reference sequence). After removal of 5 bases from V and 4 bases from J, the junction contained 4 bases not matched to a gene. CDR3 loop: CASSPLAGGRETQYF. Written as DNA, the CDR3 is TGTGCCAGCAGCCCACTAGCGGGGGGGCGAGAGACCCAGTACTTC.

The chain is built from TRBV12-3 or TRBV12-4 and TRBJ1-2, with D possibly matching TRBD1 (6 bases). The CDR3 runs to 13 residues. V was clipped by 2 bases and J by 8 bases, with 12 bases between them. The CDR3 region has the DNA TGTGCCAGCAGTTTACAGGGGTCTTTGGGCTACACCTTC. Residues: CASSLQGSLGYTF.

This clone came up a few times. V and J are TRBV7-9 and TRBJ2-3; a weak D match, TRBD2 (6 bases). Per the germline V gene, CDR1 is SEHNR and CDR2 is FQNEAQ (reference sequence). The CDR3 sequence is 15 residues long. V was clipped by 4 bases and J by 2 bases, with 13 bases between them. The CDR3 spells CASSSGGLNTDTQYF. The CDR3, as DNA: TGTGCCAGCAGCTCCGGGGGACTCAACACAGATACGCAGTATTTT.

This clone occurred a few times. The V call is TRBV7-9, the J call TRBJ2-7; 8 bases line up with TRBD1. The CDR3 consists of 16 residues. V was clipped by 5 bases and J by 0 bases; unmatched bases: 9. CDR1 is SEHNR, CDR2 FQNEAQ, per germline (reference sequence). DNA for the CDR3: TGTGCCAGCAGCGAGGACAGGGCCCGAAGCTCCTACGAGCAGTACTTC. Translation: CASSEDRARSSYEQYF. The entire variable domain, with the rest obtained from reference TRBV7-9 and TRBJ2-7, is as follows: DTGVSQNPRHKITKRGQNVTFRCDPISEHNRLYWYRQTLGQGPEFLTYFQNEAQLEKSRLLSDRFSAERPKGSFSTLEIQRTEQGDSAMYLCASSEDRARSSYEQYFGPGTRLTVT.

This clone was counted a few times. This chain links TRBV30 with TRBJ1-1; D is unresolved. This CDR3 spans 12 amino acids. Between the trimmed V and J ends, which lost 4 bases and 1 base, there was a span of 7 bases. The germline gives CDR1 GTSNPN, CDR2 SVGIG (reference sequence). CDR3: CAWKGGNTEAFF. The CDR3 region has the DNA TGTGCCTGGAAGGGAGGGAACACTGAAGCTTTCTTT.

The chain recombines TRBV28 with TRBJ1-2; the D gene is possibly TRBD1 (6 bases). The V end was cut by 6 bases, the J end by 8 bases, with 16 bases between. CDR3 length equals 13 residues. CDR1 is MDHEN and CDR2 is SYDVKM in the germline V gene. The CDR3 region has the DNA TGTGCCAGCAGCATTGGACAGAAAAGCGGCTACACCTTC. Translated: CASSIGQKSGYTF.

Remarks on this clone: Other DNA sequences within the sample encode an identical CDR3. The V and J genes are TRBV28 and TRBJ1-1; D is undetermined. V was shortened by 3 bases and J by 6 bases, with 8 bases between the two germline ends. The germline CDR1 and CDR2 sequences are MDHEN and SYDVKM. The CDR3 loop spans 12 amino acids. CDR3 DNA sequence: TGTGCCAGCAGTTTGAGTCGCGCTGAAGCTTTCTTT. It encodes CASSLSRAEAFF.

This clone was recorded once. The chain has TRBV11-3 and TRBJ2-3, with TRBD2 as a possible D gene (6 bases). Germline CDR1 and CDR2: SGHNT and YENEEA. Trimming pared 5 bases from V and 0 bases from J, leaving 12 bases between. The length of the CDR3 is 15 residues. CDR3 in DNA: TGTGCCAGCAGCCAGACGGGAGATAGCACAGATACGCAGTATTTT. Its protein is CASSQTGDSTDTQYF.

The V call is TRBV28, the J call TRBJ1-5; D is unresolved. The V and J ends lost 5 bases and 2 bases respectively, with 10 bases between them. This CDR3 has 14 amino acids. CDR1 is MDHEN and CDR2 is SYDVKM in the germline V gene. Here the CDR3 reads CASSPQAGNQPQHF. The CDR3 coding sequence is TGTGCCAGCAGTCCTCAGGCAGGCAATCAGCCCCAGCATTTT.

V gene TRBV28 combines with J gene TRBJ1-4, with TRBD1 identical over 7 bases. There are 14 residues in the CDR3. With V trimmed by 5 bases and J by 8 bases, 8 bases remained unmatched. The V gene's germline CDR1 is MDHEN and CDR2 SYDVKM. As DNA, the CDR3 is TGTGCCAGCAGTCCGGGACAGATGCGGGAAAAACTGTTTTTT. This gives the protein CASSPGQMREKLFF.

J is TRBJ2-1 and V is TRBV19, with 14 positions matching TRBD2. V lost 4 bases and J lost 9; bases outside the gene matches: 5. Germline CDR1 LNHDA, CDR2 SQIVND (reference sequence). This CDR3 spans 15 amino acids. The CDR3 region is CASSRLAGGHSEQFF. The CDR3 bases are TGTGCCAGTAGTAGACTAGCGGGGGGGCACAGTGAGCAGTTCTTC. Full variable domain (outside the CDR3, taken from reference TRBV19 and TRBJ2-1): DGGITQSPKYLFRKEGQNVTLSCEQNLNHDAMYWYRQDPGQGLRLIYYSQIVNDFQKGDIAEGYSVSREKKESFPLTVTSAQKNPTAFYLCASSRLAGGHSEQFFGPGTRLTVL.

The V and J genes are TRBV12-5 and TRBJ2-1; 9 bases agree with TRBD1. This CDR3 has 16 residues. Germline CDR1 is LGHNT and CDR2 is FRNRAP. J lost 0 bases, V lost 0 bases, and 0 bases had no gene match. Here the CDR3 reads CASGLVQGASYNEQFF. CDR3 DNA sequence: TGTGCTAGTGGTTTGGTACAGGGGGCCTCCTACAATGAGCAGTTCTTC.

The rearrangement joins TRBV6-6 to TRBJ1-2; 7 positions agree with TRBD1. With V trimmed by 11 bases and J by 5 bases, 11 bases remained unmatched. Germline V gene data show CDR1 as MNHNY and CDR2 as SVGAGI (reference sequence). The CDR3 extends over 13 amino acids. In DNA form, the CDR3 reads TGTGCCCACCGACAGGGAATTAGTTATGGCTACACCTTC. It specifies CAHRQGISYGYTF.

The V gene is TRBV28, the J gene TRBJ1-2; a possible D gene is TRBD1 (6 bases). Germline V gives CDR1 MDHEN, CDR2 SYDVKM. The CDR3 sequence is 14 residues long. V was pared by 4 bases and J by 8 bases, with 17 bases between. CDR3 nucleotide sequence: TGTGCCAGCAGTTCAGGGGTCCCCGTCCTCGGCTACACCTTC. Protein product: CASSSGVPVLGYTF.

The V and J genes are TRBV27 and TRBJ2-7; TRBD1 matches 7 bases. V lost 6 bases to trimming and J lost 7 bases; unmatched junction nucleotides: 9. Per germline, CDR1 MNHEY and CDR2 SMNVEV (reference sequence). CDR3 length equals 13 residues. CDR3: CASRLTGKGEQYF. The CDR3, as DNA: TGTGCCAGCAGGCTGACAGGGAAAGGTGAGCAGTACTTC.

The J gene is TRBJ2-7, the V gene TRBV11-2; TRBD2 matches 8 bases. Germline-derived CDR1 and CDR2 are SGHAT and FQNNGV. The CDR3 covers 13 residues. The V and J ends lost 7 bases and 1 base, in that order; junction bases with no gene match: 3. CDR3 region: CASTGGASYEQYF. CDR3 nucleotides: TGTGCCAGCACGGGGGGGGCTTCCTACGAGCAGTACTTC.